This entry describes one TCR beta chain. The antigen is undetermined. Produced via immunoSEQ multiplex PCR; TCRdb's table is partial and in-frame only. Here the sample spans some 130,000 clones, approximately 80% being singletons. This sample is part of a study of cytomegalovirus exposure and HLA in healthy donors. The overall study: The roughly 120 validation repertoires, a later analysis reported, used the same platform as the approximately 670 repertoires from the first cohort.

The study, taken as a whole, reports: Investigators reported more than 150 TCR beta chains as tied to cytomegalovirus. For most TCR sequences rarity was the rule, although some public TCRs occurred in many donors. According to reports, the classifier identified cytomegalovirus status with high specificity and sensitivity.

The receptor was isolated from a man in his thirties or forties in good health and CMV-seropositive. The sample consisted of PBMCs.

DNA of the CDR3: TGCGCCAGCAGCTTGGCCGCGGGGACAGGGGGCCGGAACACTGAAGCTTTCTTT. This translates into CASSLAAGTGGRNTEAFF. The rearrangement uses TRBV5-1 and TRBJ1-1; TRBD1 agrees at 12 bases. J was trimmed by 1 base and V by 0 bases; bases with no gene match: 7. This CDR3 comprises 18 residues. Per the germline V gene, CDR1 is SGHRS and CDR2 is YFSETQ.